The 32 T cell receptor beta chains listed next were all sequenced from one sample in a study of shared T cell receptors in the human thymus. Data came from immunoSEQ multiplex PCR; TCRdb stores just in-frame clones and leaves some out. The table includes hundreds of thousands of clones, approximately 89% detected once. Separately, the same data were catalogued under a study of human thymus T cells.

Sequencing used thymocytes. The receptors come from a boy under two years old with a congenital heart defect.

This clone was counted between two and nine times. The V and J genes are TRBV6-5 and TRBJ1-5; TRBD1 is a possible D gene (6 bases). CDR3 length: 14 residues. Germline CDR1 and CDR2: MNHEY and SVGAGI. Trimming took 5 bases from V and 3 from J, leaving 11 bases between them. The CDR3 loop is CASSPDRLNQPQHF. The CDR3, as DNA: TGTGCCAGCAGTCCGGACAGACTCAATCAGCCCCAGCATTTT.

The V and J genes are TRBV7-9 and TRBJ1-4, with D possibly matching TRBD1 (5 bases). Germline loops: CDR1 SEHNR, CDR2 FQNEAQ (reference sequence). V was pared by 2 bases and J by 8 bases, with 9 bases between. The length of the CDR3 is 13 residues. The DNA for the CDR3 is TGTGCCAGCAGCTTATCAGGACAAGAAAAACTGTTTTTT. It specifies CASSLSGQEKLFF.

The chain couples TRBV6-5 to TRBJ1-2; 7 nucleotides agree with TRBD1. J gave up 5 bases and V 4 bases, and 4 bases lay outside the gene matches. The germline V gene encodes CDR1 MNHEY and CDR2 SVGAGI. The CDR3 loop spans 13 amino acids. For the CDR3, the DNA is TGTGCCAGCAGTTCACGGACAGGATATGGCTACACCTTC. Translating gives CASSSRTGYGYTF.

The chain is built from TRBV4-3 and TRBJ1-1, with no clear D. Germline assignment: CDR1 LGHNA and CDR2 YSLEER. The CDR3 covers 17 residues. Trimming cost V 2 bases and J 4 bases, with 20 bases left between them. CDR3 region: CASSQQRSDNRFTEAFF. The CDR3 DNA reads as TGCGCCAGCAGCCAACAACGCTCTGACAATCGGTTCACTGAAGCTTTCTTT.

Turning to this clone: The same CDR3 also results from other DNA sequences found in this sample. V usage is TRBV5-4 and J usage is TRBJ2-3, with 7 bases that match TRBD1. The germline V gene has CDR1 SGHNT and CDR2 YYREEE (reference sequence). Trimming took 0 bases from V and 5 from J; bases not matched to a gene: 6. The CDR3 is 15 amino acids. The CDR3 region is CASSLAAGGQDTQYF. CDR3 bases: TGTGCCAGCAGCTTGGCGGCAGGGGGTCAAGATACGCAGTATTTT.

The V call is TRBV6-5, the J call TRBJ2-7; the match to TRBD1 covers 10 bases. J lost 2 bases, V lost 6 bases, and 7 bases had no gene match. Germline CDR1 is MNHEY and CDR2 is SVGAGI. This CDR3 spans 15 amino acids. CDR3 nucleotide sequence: TGTGCCAGCAGCACCGGGACAGGGGACCCCTACGAGCAGTACTTC. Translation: CASSTGTGDPYEQYF.

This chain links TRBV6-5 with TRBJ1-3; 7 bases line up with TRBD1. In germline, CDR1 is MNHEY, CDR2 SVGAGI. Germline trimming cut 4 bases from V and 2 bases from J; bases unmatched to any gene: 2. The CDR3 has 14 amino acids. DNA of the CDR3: TGTGCCAGCAGTTTCGGACAGGCTGGAAACACCATATATTTT. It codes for CASSFGQAGNTIYF.

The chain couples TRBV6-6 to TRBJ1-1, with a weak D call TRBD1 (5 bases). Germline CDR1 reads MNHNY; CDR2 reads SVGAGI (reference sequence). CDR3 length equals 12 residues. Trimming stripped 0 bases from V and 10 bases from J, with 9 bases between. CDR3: CASSYSRGGAFF. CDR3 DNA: TGTGCCAGCAGTTACTCTAGGGGCGGAGCTTTCTTT.

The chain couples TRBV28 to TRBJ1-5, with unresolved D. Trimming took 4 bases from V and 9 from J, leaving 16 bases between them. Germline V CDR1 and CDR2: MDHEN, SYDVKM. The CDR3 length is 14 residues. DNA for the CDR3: TGTGCCAGCAGTTCATATTTTGCCCCGGGGCCCCAGCATTTT. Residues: CASSSYFAPGPQHF.

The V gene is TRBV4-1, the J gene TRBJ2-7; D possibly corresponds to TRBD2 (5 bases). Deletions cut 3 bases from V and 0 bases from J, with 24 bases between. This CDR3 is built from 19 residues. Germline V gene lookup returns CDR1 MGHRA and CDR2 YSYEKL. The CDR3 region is CASSQFNGNRFPSSYEQYF. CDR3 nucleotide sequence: TGCGCCAGCAGCCAGTTCAACGGGAACCGCTTCCCCTCCTCCTACGAGCAGTACTTC.

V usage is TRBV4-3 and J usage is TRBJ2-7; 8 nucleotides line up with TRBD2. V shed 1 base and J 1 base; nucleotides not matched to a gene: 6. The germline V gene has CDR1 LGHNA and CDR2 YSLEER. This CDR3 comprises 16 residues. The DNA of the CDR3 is TGCGCCAGCAGCCAAGTGCTCGGCGGGAGGTCCTACGAGCAGTACTTC. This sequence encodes CASSQVLGGRSYEQYF.

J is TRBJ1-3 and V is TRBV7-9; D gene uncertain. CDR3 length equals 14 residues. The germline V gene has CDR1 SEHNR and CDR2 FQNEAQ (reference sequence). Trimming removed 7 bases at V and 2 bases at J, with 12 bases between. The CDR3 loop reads CASTGPETGNTIYF. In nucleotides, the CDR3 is TGTGCCAGCACCGGCCCGGAGACTGGAAACACCATATATTTT. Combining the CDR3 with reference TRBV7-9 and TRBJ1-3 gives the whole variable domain DTGVSQNPRHKITKRGQNVTFRCDPISEHNRLYWYRQTLGQGPEFLTYFQNEAQLEKSRLLSDRFSAERPKGSFSTLEIQRTEQGDSAMYLCASTGPETGNTIYFGEGSWLTVV.

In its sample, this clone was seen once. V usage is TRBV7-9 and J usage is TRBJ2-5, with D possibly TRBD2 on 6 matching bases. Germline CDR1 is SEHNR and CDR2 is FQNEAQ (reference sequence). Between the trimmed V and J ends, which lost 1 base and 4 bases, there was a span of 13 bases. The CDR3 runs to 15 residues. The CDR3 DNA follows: TGTGCCAGCAGCTTAGAAGTAGGAGGGCGAGAGACCCAGTACTTC. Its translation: CASSLEVGGRETQYF.

The CDR3 here is CASSPWTGNTEAFF. In DNA, the CDR3 is TGTGCCAGCAGTCCCTGGACAGGGAACACTGAAGCTTTCTTT. The chain employs TRBV27 and TRBJ1-1; 7 bases agree with TRBD1. The CDR3 runs to 14 residues. V was clipped by 5 bases and J by 1 base; unmatched bases: 4. From germline, CDR1 is MNHEY and CDR2 SMNVEV (reference sequence).

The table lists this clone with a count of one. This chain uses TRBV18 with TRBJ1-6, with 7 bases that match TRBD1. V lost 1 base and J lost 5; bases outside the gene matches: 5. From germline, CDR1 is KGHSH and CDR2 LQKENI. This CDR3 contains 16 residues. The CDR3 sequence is CASSPLRGQDNSPLHF. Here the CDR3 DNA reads TGTGCCAGCTCACCACTGAGGGGGCAGGATAATTCACCCCTCCACTTT.

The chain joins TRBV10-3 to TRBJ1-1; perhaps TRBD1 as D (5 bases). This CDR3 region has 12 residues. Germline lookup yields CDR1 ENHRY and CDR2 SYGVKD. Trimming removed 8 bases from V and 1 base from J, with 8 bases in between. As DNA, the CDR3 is TGTGCCATCGGACACCCGAACACTGAAGCTTTCTTT. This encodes CAIGHPNTEAFF.

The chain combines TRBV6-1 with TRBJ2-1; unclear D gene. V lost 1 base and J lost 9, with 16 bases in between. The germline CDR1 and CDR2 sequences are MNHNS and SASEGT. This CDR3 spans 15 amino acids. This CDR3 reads CASSEEGVGRSEQFF. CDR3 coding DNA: TGTGCCAGCAGTGAAGAAGGAGTAGGTAGGAGTGAGCAGTTCTTC.

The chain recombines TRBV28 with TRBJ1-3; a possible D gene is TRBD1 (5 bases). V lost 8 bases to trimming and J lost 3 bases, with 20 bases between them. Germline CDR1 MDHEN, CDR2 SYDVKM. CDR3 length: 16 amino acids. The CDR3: CASQPSGGRNGNTIYF. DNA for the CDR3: TGTGCCAGCCAACCGAGTGGGGGGAGAAATGGAAACACCATATATTTT.

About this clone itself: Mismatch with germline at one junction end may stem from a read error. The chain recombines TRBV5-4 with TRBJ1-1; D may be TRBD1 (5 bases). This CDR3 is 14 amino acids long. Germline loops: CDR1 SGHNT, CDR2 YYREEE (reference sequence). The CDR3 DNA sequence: TGTGCCAGCAGCTTGTTGCCAGGGAACCCTGAAGCTTTCTTT. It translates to CASSLLPGNPEAFF. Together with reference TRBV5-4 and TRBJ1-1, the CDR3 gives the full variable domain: ETGVTQSPTHLIKTRGQQVTLRCSSQSGHNTVSWYQQALGQGPQFIFQYYREEENGRGNFPPRFSGLQFPNYSSELNVNALELDDSALYLCASSLLPGNPEAFFGQGTRLTVV.

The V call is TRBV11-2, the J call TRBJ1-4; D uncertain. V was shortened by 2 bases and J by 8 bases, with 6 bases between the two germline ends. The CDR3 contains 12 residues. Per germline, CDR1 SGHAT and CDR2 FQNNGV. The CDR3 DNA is TGTGCCAGCAGCTTACGCGGAGAAAAACTGTTTTTT. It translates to CASSLRGEKLFF.

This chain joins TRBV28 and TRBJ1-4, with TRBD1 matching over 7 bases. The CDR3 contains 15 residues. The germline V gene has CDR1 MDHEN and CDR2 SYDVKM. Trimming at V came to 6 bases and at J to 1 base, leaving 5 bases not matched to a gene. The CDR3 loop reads CASRTGQKTNEKLFF. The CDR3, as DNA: TGTGCCAGCAGAACGGGACAGAAAACTAATGAAAAACTGTTTTTT. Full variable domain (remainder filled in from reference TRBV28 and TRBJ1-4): DVKVTQSSRYLVKRTGEKVFLECVQDMDHENMFWYRQDPGLGLRLIYFSYDVKMKEKGDIPEGYSVSREKKERFSLILESASTNQTSMYLCASRTGQKTNEKLFFGSGTQLSVL.

The CDR3 spells CAISESKTGSNTGELFF. CDR3 bases: TGTGCCATCAGTGAGTCTAAGACAGGGTCGAACACCGGGGAGCTGTTTTTT. This chain connects TRBV10-3 to TRBJ2-2, with TRBD1 identical over 7 bases. The CDR3 spans 17 residues. CDR1 is ENHRY and CDR2 is SYGVKD in the germline V gene. V shed 0 bases, J shed 0 bases, and the junction held 4 bases outside the gene matches.

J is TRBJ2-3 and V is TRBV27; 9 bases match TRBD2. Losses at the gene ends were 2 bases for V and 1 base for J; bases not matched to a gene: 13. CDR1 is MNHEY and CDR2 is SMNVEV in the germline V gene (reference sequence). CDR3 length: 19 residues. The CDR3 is CASSLKSKLWTSGTDTQYF. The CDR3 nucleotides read TGTGCCAGCAGTTTAAAGAGTAAGTTGTGGACTAGCGGCACAGATACGCAGTATTTT.

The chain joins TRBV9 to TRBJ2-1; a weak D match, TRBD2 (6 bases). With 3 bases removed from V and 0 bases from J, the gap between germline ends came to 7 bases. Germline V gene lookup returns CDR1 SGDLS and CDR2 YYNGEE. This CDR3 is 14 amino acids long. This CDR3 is CASSDSGSYNEQFF. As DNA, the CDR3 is TGTGCCAGCAGCGATAGCGGCTCCTACAATGAGCAGTTCTTC.

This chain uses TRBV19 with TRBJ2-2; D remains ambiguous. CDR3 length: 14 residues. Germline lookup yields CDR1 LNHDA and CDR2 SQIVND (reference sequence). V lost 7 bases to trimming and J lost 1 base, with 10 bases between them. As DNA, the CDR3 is TGTGCCAGTATGGTGGCAGGGAACACCGGGGAGCTGTTTTTT. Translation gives CASMVAGNTGELFF.

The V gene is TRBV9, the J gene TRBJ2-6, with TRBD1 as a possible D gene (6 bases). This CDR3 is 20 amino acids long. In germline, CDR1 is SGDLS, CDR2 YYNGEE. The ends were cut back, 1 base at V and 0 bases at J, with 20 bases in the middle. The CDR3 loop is CASSVPASGHLVSGANVLTF. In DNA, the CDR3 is TGTGCCAGCAGCGTACCCGCTTCGGGACACCTGGTCTCTGGGGCCAACGTCCTGACTTTC. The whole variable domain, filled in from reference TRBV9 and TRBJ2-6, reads DSGVTQTPKHLITATGQRVTLRCSPRSGDLSVYWYQQSLDQGLQFLIQYYNGEERAKGNILERFSAQQFPDLHSELNLSSLELGDSALYFCASSVPASGHLVSGANVLTFGAGSRLTVL.

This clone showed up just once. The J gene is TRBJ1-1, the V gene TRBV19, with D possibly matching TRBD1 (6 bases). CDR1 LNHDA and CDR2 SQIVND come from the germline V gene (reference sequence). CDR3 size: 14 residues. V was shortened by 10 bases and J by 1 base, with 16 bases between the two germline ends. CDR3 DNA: TGTGCCACTACGACAGGTGGGGGGAACACTGAAGCTTTCTTT. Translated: CATTTGGGNTEAFF.

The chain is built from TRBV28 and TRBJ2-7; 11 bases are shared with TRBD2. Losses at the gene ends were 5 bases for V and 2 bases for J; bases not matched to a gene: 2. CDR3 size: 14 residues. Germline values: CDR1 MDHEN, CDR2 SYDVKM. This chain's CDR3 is CASSLAGGAYEQYF. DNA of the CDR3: TGTGCCAGCAGTCTAGCGGGGGGTGCCTACGAGCAGTACTTC.

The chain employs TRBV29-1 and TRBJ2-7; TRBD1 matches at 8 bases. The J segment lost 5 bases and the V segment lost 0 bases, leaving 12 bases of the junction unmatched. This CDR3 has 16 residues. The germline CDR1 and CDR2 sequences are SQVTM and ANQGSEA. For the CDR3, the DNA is TGCAGCGTTGAAGATGACGGACAGGGAGGCGAGAACGAGCAGTACTTC. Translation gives CSVEDDGQGGENEQYF.

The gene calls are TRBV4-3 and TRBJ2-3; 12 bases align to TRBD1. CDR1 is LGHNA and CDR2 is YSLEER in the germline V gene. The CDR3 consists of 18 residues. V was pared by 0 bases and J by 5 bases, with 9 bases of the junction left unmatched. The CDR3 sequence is CASSQDGTGGGLIDTQYF. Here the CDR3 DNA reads TGCGCCAGCAGCCAAGACGGGACAGGGGGCGGATTAATAGATACGCAGTATTTT.

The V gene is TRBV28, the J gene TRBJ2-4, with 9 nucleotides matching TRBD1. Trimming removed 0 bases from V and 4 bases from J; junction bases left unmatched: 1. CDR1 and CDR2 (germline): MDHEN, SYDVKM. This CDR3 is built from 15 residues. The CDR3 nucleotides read TGTGCCAGCAGTTTATGGGGACAGGGTAAAAACATTCAGTACTTC. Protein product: CASSLWGQGKNIQYF.

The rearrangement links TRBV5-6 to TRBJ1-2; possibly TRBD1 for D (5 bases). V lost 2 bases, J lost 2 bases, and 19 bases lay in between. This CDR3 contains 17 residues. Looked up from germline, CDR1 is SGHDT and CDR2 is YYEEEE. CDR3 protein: CASSFSGFGHRNYGYTF. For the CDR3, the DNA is TGTGCCAGCAGCTTTTCGGGTTTTGGACATCGAAACTATGGCTACACCTTC. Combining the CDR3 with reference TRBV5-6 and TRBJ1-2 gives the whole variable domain DAGVTQSPTHLIKTRGQQVTLRCSPKSGHDTVSWYQQALGQGPQFIFQYYEEEERQRGNFPDRFSGHQFPNYSSELNVNALLLGDSALYLCASSFSGFGHRNYGYTFGSGTRLTVV.